These 3 T cell receptor beta chains were all obtained from the same sample, sequenced in a study of T cell responses to AZD1222 COVID-19 vaccine. TCRdb keeps only in-frame clones here, not all; method: immunoSEQ multiplex PCR. The table lists some 170,000 clones, 85% to 90% of them singletons. The specimen was peripheral blood, collected 28 days after the second dose of the MenACWY control vaccine. The receptor source for this set is an adult who received the MenACWY meningococcal vaccine as a control.

The chain links TRBV28 to TRBJ2-1; D is ambiguous. Trimming took off 3 bases at V and 2 bases at J, with 8 bases between the two ends. The germline gives CDR1 MDHEN, CDR2 SYDVKM. The CDR3 totals 14 residues. As DNA, the CDR3 is TGTGCCAGCAGTTTCCCCTTAGCCTACAATGAGCAGTTCTTC. It yields the protein CASSFPLAYNEQFF.

The chain combines TRBV9 with TRBJ1-3; D remains ambiguous. CDR1 and CDR2 (germline): SGDLS, YYNGEE. V was pared by 4 bases and J by 4 bases, with 27 bases between. The CDR3 totals 19 residues. The CDR3 region has the DNA TGTGCCAGCAGCCCCGGTCCGGACCCCGGATTGGGGTTGGGAAACACCATATATTTT. As protein: CASSPGPDPGLGLGNTIYF.

This chain uses TRBV6-6 with TRBJ1-6, with D uncertain. V was shortened by 10 bases and J by 13 bases, with 20 bases between the two germline ends. Per the germline V gene, CDR1 is MNHNY and CDR2 is SVGAGI (reference sequence). CDR3 length: 13 residues. CDR3 bases: TGTGCCACTGGGGAGACGGAGGCCCCCCCCCTCCACTTT. This gives the protein CATGETEAPPLHF.